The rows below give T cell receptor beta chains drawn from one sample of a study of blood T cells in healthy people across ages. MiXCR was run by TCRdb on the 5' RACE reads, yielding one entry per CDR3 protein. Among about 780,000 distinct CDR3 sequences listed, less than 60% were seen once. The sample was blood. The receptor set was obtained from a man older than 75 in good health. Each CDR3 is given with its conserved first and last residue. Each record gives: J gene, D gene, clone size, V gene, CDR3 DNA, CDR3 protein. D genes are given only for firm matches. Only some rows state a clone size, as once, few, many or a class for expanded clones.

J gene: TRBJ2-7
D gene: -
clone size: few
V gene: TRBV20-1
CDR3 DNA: TGCAGTGCTAGAGATCCAGGGGGGGATTCCTACGAGCAGTACTTC
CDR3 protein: CSARDPGGDSYEQYF

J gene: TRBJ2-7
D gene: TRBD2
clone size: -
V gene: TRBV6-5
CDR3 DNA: TGTGCCAGCAGTTACTCGGTCGGGGAGGGAATCGAGCAGTACTTC
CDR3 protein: CASSYSVGEGIEQYF

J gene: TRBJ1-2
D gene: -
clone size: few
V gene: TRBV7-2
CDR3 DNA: TGTGCCAGCAGCTTAGGGTCAGAAGGGATCTATGGCTACACCTTC
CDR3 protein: CASSLGSEGIYGYTF

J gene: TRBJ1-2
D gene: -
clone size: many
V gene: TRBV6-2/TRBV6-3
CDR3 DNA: TGTGCCAGCGTTTCGCGAGAGGGCTACACCTTC
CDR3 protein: CASVSREGYTF

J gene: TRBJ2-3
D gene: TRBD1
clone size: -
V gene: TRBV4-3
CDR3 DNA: TGCGCCAGCAGCCAAGATTCCGGGACAGAGAACACAGATACGCAGTATTTT
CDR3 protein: CASSQDSGTENTDTQYF

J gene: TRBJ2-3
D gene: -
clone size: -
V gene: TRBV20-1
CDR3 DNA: TGCAGTGCTATTTCCGGGACTGGCACAGATACGCAGTATTTT
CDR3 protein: CSAISGTGTDTQYF

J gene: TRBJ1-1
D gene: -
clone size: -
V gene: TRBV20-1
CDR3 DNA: TGCAGTGCTAGCACCGGGTTGGAGGGGAGGACTGAAGCTTTCTTT
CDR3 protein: CSASTGLEGRTEAFF

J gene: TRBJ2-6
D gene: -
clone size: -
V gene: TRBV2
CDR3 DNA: TGTGCCAGCAGTGAAGAGACGGGTTTCTCTGGGGCCAACGTCCTGACTTTC
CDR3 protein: CASSEETGFSGANVLTF

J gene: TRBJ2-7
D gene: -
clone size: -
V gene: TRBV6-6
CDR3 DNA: TGTGCCAGCAAGGGGGACTTCGATGGGGCCTTTATCGACGAGCAGTACTTC
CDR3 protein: CASKGDFDGAFIDEQYF

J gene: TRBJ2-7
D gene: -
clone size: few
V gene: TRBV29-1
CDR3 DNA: TGCAGCGCCGCCAAAGGGGTCTACGAGCAGTACTTC
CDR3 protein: CSAAKGVYEQYF

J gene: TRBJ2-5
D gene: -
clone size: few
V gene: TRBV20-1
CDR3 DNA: TGCAGTGCTAGCAGAAGGACACAAGAGACCCAGTACTTC
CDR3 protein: CSASRRTQETQYF

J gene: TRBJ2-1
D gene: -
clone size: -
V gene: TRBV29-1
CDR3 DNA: TGCAGCGGGGAGACGGGTGAGCAGTTCTTC
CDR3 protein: CSGETGEQFF

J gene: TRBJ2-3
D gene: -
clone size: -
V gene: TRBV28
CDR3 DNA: TGTGCCAGCAGTTCCCTCGGGGGTCCTAAGGGAGATACGCAGTATTTT
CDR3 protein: CASSSLGGPKGDTQYF

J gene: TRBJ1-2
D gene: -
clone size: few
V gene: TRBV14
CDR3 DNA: TGTGCCAGCAGCCAAGAAAGGAGGGGCGGCTACACCTTC
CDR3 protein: CASSQERRGGYTF

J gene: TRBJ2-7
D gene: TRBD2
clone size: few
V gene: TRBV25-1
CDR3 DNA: TGTGCCAGCATAGGGGCGGGAGGGAACGAGCAGTACTTC
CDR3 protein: CASIGAGGNEQYF

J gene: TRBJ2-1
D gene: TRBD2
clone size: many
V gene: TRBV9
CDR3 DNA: TGTGCCAGCAGCGTAACCGGGACTAGCGGCTACAATGAGCAGTTCTTC
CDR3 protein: CASSVTGTSGYNEQFF

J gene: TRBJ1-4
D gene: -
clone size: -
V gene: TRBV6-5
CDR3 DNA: TGTGCCAGCAGTTATGCCGGGCCATATGAAAAACTGTTTTTT
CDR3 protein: CASSYAGPYEKLFF

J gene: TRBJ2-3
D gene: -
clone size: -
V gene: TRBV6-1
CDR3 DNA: TGTGCCAGCAGGATCTTCCCGCCAGATACGCAGTATTTT
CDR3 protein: CASRIFPPDTQYF

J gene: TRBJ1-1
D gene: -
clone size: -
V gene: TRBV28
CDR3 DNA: TGTGCCAGCAGTTTACCGGGTCGGAACACTGAAGCTTTCTTT
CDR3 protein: CASSLPGRNTEAFF

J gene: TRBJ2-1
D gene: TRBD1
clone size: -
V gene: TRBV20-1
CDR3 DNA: TGCAGTGCTAGAGGACAGGGGGGTCACTGGGTTACCTACAATGAGCAGTTCTTC
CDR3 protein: CSARGQGGHWVTYNEQFF

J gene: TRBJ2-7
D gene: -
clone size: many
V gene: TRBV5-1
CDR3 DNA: TGCGCCAGCAGCTTAACAGGGCCCTACAATGAGCAGTACTTC
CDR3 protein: CASSLTGPYNEQYF

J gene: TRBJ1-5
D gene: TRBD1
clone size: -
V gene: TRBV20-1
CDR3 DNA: TGCAGTGCTAGACCCGACAGGGTGTATCAGCCCCAGCATTTT
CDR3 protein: CSARPDRVYQPQHF

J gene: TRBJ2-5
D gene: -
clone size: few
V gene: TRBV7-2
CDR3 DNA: TGTGCCAGCAGCCCAGACCCTGATACCCAAGAGACCCAGTACTTC
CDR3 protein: CASSPDPDTQETQYF

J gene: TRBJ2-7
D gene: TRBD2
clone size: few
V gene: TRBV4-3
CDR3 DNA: TGCGCCAGCAGCCAAGCTCACGGGACTACCTACGAGCAGTACTTC
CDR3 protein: CASSQAHGTTYEQYF

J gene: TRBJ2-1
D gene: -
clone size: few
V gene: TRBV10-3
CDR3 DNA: TGTGCCATCAGTGAGTCAGCGCAGGGGTCCAGCAATGAGCAGTTCTTC
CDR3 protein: CAISESAQGSSNEQFF

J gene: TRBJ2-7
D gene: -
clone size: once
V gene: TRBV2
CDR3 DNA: TGTGCCAGCAGTGAACTGGTGGGGGGCTTCGACGAGCAGTACTTC
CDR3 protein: CASSELVGGFDEQYF

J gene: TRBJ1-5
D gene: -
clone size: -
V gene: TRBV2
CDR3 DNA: TGTGCCAGCAGTCCTGGACCGAGCAGCAATCAGCCCCAGCATTTT
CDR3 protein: CASSPGPSSNQPQHF

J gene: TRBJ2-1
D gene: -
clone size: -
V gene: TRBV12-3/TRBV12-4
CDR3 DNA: TGTGCCAGCAGCCCCGGGTGGGCCGGCAATGAGCAGTTCTTC
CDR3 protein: CASSPGWAGNEQFF

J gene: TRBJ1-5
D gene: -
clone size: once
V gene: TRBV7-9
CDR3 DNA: TGTGCCAGCAGCTTCGGGCCGCGAGGTCAGCCCCAGCATTTT
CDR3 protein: CASSFGPRGQPQHF